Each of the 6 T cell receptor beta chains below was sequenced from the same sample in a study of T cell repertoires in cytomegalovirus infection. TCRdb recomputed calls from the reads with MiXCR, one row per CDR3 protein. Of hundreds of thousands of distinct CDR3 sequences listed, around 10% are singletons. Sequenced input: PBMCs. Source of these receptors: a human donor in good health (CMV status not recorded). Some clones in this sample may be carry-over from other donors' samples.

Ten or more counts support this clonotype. The CDR3 here is CASSISTALNEAFF. The DNA of the CDR3 is TGTGCCAGCAGCATATCGACAGCCCTTAATGAAGCTTTCTTT. The rearrangement links TRBV7-2 to TRBJ1-1; possible D gene TRBD1, 5 bases. The CDR3 loop spans 14 amino acids. V dropped 5 bases and J dropped 7 bases, with 17 bases sitting between them. Per germline, CDR1 SGHTA and CDR2 FQGNSA.

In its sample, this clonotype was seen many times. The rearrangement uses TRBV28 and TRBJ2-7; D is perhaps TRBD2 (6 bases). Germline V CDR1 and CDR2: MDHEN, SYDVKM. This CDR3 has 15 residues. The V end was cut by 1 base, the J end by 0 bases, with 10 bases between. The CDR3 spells CASSLLMGGSYEQYV. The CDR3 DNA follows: TGTGCCAGCAGTTTATTAATGGGAGGCTCCTACGAGCAGTACGTC.

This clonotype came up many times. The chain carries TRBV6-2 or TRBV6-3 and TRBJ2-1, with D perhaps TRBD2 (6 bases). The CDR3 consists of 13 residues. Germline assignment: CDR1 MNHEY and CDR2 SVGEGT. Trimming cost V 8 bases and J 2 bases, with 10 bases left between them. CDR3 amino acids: CASGGAPYNEQFF. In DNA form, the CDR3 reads TGTGCCAGCGGCGGGGCCCCCTACAATGAGCAGTTCTTC.

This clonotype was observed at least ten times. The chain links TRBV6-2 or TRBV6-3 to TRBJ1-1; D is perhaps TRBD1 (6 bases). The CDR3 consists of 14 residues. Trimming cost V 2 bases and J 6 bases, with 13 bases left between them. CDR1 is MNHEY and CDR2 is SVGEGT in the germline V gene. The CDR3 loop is CASSYRQGRPEAFF. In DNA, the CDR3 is TGTGCCAGCAGTTACAGGCAGGGGCGGCCTGAAGCTTTCTTT.

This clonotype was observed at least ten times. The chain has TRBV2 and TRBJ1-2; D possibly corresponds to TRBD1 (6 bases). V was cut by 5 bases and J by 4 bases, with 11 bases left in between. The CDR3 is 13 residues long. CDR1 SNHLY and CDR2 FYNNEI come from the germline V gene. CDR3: CASSITGIYGYTF. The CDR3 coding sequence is TGTGCCAGCAGTATTACAGGGATCTATGGCTACACCTTC.

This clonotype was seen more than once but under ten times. CDR3 sequence reads: CSVEDHRLAGGQRDTQYF. The CDR3 nucleotides read TGCAGCGTTGAAGATCATCGACTAGCGGGGGGGCAGAGAGATACGCAGTATTTT. The V and J genes are TRBV29-1 and TRBJ2-3; 14 nucleotides line up with TRBD2. The CDR3 spans 18 residues. CDR1 is SQVTM, CDR2 ANQGSEA, per germline. V gave up 0 bases and J gave up 5 bases; unmatched junction bases: 10.